This TCR beta chain originates from a study of radiotherapy plus CTLA-4 blockade in lung cancer (dated by TCRdb to the late 2010s). For context, the study as a whole: Objective responses occurred in roughly 19% of enrolled patients, and roughly 30% achieved disease control.

Spanning cysteine to phenylalanine, the CDR3 consists of 16 amino acids. Here the CDR3 DNA is all that survives: 48 bases in frame from base 1. V and J lose 2 bases and 2 bases, and a span of 15 bases separates them. CDR1 ENHRY and CDR2 SYGVKD were looked up in the germline V gene. In regard to this clone: Its binding antigen is unknown. Nothing much larger sits one base from this clone, and base qualities are not available.

Study-wide findings and limitations: TCR clones derived from tumors expanded in peripheral blood after treatment with radiotherapy and ipilimumab. The strongest predictors of response were reported to be early dynamic shifts in blood T cell clones along with a rise in serum interferon-beta following radiation.

Library generation was performed with the immunoSEQ multiplex PCR assay. In TCRdb, the immuneACCESS table is reduced to in-frame sequences with V and J assigned. These tables do not hold every clone; where another copy was compared, an unresolved V gene accounts for under half, and the others remain unexplained. Across this sample there are 85,000 to 120,000 clones, with 85% seen only once. Around 2% of the sample lies in the top ten. In this study, focal radiation therapy paired with CTLA-4 blockade (ipilimumab) was tested in patients who had chemo-refractory metastatic non-small-cell lung cancer.

The TCR was taken from a human donor with non-small cell lung cancer that progressed on radiotherapy plus ipilimumab. Some clones in this sample may be carry-over from other donors' samples. The chain was built from TRBV10-3 and TRBJ1-2, and possibly TRBD1, on 6 matching bases. The sequencing used peripheral blood, collected from a patient treated with radiotherapy plus ipilimumab. The CDR3 in this case is CAISETAGVENYGYTF. The sequenced DNA: TGTGCCATCAGTGAGACTGCAGGGGTTGAGAACTATGGCTACACCTTC.